A few counts support the clone carrying this TCR beta chain. These data come from a study of blood T cells in healthy people across ages. The CDR3 loop spans 11 amino acids. Germline assignment: CDR1 MDHEN and CDR2 SYDVKM. Trimming pared 5 bases from V and 7 bases from J, leaving 8 bases between. The second PCR ran roughly 6 to 11 cycles with a sample-barcoded 5' primer and J-beta primers. TCRdb itself ran the 5' RACE reads through MiXCR, one entry per CDR3 protein. The sample shows approximately 360,000 distinct CDR3 sequences, over 45% of them seen only once. V is TRBV28 and J is TRBJ2-5; perhaps D is TRBD1 or TRBD2 (6 bases each). The sequence came from a man aged 60-69 years in good health. Material for sequencing was blood. CDR3 DNA: TGTGCCAGCAGTAAGGGGGGGACCCAGTACTTC. This sequence encodes CASSKGGTQYF.